A selection of T cell receptor beta chains follows, all from one sample in a study of blood T cell repertoires in COVID-19. The repertoire was sequenced with immunoSEQ multiplex PCR; TCRdb's copy has only in-frame clones and lacks some. The sample has hundreds of thousands of clones; roughly 89% are singletons. The specimen sequenced was peripheral blood. The receptors were sampled from a woman aged 25 to 39 with acute or convalescent COVID-19. Both conserved end residues are part of each CDR3.

v_call,cdr3_aa
TRBV18,CASSPIRYGTGGSGELFF
TRBV25-1,CASSEGGGALYTQYF
TRBV21-1,CASSKSGRSPGYSNQPQHF
TRBV28,CASSLLGASYEQYF
TRBV12-3/TRBV12-4,CASSPTSTGELFF
TRBV4-1,CASSQDPTGETQYF
TRBV3-1/TRBV3-2,CASSQVPPGQHWDTQYF
TRBV11-2,CASSPYGTGDEQYF
TRBV9,CASSGNEVSPLHF
TRBV14,CASPPVADYEQYF
TRBV7-3,CAHSGSQLYTEAFF
TRBV9,CASSVGGNSGGEETQYF
TRBV5-1,CASRLTSGILDTQYF
TRBV6-5,CASVAPYSEQFF
TRBV19,CASTGGYFSYNEQFF
TRBV20-1,CSASGLGGASEQYF
TRBV2,CASRRQVVYLYGYTF
TRBV7-2,CASSFSRLPSETQYF
TRBV28,CASSHGTVGNQPQHF
TRBV27,CASSVGTAGNTIYF
TRBV7-2,CASSLYSGNTIYF
TRBV20-1,CSSVSSPEQFF
TRBV7-9,CASSLVSREAFF
TRBV7-2,CASSLMVGGTGRNEQFF
TRBV11-2,CASSKGQGAPPEAFF
TRBV6-2/TRBV6-3,CASSYGLAGYNEQFF
TRBV28,CASSLRRIGYTF
TRBV12-5,CASGPPGGGIEQYF
TRBV4-2,CASSRGEGNQETQYF
TRBV25-1,CASSEFGEAAEQYF
TRBV29-1,CSVAGVNYGYTF
TRBV5-6,CASSLIRAPRRYSTDTQYF
TRBV23-1,CASSQPTGPYNSPLHF
TRBV10-3,CAISEAVSDEKLFF
TRBV7-3,CASSLGVERSTDTQYF
TRBV7-8,CASRSLVETSTDTQYF
TRBV5-1,CASSSGTDNSPLHF
TRBV4-1,CASSQGVRLTEQFF
TRBV10-3,CAISEGQGGLYEQYF
TRBV4-2,CASSERQGASYNSPLHF
TRBV7-9,CASSQTGRDEKLFF
TRBV5-1,CASSRTGGDGNTIYF
TRBV5-1,CASSPTDRLGGDTQYF
TRBV19,CASSRRGSSYEQYF
TRBV19,CASSSGLSPLHF
TRBV29-1,CSVVGVFGYEQYF
TRBV19,CASSIRGRNQPQHF
TRBV19,CASMGRNSPLHF
TRBV30,CAWNDRGGNTIYF
TRBV10-3,CASQTGTGSDEQYF
TRBV28,CASSLGGSEQYF
TRBV5-1,CASSFLAALNADTQYF
TRBV7-3,CASSPQPLRLAGGQDEQFF
TRBV4-1,CASSGTGTTSDSYEQYF